The next 10 T cell receptor beta chains were all read from a single sample in a study of blood T cell repertoires in COVID-19 (dated by TCRdb to 2020 to 2021). The library was generated by the immunoSEQ multiplex PCR assay. The immuneACCESS repertoire file appears here via TCRdb, limited to in-frame rearrangements. These files lack a portion of the clones; in checked studies, under half of the deficit traces to unresolved V genes, and the cause of the others is not known. The sample has about 100,000 clones on record, roughly 92% of them singletons. The leading ten clones occupy 4.5% to 6% of the sample. Sequencing was done on a sample of peripheral blood. The receptors come from a man aged 70 or older with acute or convalescent COVID-19.

This clone was seen more than once but under ten times. The chain links TRBV28 to TRBJ1-1; TRBD1 matches at 10 bases. CDR1 and CDR2 from the germline V gene are MDHEN and SYDVKM. CDR3 length equals 16 residues. Germline trimming cut 5 bases from V and 3 bases from J; bases unmatched to any gene: 9. The CDR3 loop reads CASSKTGQGRYTEAFF. In nucleotides, the CDR3 is TGTGCCAGCAGTAAAACGGGACAGGGGCGTTACACTGAAGCTTTCTTT.

The chain uses TRBV11-2 and TRBJ1-6; unclear D gene. This CDR3 has 15 amino acids. The V gene lost 6 bases and the J gene lost 1 base, with 10 bases spanning the gap. The germline gives CDR1 SGHAT, CDR2 FQNNGV. The CDR3 loop reads CASSTEGSYNSPLHF. The CDR3 DNA reads TGTGCCAGCAGTACAGAGGGATCCTATAATTCACCCCTCCACTTT.

This clone showed up just once. V and J are TRBV3-1 (or the pseudogene TRBV3-2) and TRBJ2-7; 10 positions agree with TRBD2. The germline gives CDR1 LGHDT, CDR2 YNNKEL (reference sequence). The CDR3 runs 14 residues. Trimming at V came to 6 bases and at J to 2 bases, leaving 4 bases not matched to a gene. Written as DNA, the CDR3 is TGTGCCAGCAGTCGACTAGCGGGTGCCTACGAGCAGTACTTC. Protein: CASSRLAGAYEQYF.

This chain joins TRBV10-3 and TRBJ2-7; D ambiguous. Germline CDR1 is ENHRY and CDR2 is SYGVKD. Trimming removed 6 bases from V and 2 bases from J, with 11 bases in between. This CDR3 comprises 13 residues. The CDR3 region is CAISAWAPYEQYF. As DNA, the CDR3 is TGTGCCATCAGCGCTTGGGCCCCCTACGAGCAGTACTTC.

This clone was counted a single time. The gene calls are TRBV6-5 and TRBJ1-1, with 8 bases lining up with TRBD1. This CDR3 spans 12 amino acids. The germline gives CDR1 MNHEY, CDR2 SVGAGI. Trimming at V came to 6 bases and at J to 12 bases, leaving 9 bases not matched to a gene. The CDR3 is CASSITGGRTFF. The DNA of the CDR3 is TGTGCCAGCAGCATTACAGGGGGGAGGACTTTCTTT.

V is TRBV7-8 and J is TRBJ2-3, with D perhaps matching TRBD2 (6 bases). The CDR3 runs 14 residues. Germline-derived CDR1 and CDR2 are SGHVS and FQNEAQ. V lost 4 bases to trimming and J lost 4 bases, with 12 bases between them. CDR3 sequence: CASSSRDPPDTQYF. CDR3 DNA sequence: TGTGCCAGCAGCTCGCGGGACCCCCCAGATACGCAGTATTTT.

V is TRBV3-1 (or the pseudogene TRBV3-2) and J is TRBJ1-5; possibly TRBD1 for D (6 bases). V lost 1 base to trimming and J lost 6 bases, with 10 bases between them. CDR3 length equals 14 residues. Germline V lookup: CDR1 LGHDT, CDR2 YNNKEL (reference sequence). CDR3 DNA sequence: TGTGCCAGCAGCCAAGCACCAGGGGTTCAGCCCCAGCATTTT. It encodes CASSQAPGVQPQHF.

V usage is TRBV6-5 and J usage is TRBJ2-1; D not certain. Trimming pared 4 bases from V and 6 bases from J, leaving 7 bases between. The CDR3 length is 12 residues. Germline CDR1 reads MNHEY; CDR2 reads SVGAGI. DNA for the CDR3: TGTGCCAGCAGTTCCTCGAGCAATGAGCAGTTCTTC. Residues: CASSSSSNEQFF.

The V and J genes are TRBV6-5 and TRBJ1-1; a possible D gene is TRBD1 (6 bases). CDR1 and CDR2 from the germline V gene are MNHEY and SVGAGI. The CDR3 covers 13 residues. V was trimmed by 6 bases and J by 6 bases, leaving 14 bases between them. The CDR3 DNA reads as TGTGCCAGCAGAGTCCAGGGGCGAGCTGAAGCTTTCTTT. Amino acid sequence: CASRVQGRAEAFF.

The genes are TRBV3-1 (or the pseudogene TRBV3-2) and TRBJ2-1; 10 bases match TRBD2. V was clipped by 8 bases and J by 2 bases; unmatched bases: 6. The CDR3 covers 15 residues. CDR1 is LGHDT, CDR2 YNNKEL, per germline (reference sequence). The CDR3: CASGASGRAYNEQFF. As DNA, the CDR3 is TGTGCCAGCGGAGCTAGCGGGAGAGCCTACAATGAGCAGTTCTTC.